There are a few counts of the clone carrying this TCR beta chain. In the source study's methods: Cell counts per sample came from amplifying reference gene primers. Data came from immunoSEQ multiplex PCR; TCRdb stores just in-frame clones and leaves some out. V and J calls and clone size are those listed in that table; D and trimming were worked out from the DNA. The table lists some 150,000 clones, 70% to 85% of them singletons. The V end was cut by 5 bases, the J end by 10 bases, with 12 bases between. The CDR3 is 12 amino acids. Germline V gives CDR1 SNHLY, CDR2 FYNNEI. The data were taken from a study of blood T cell repertoires in COVID-19. For the study at large: The cDNA or gDNA used as material had been derived from T cells, B-cell-depleted T cells, or PBMCs.

V gene TRBV2 combines with J gene TRBJ2-1; a possible D gene is TRBD2 (5 bases). The source material was peripheral blood. The sequence derives from a woman aged 50 to 60 in a cohort sampled during active or convalescent COVID-19. CDR3 nucleotides: TGTGCCAGCAGTCGAGGGTCAGTAGAGCAGTTCTTC. This encodes CASSRGSVEQFF. Complete variable domain (other parts from reference TRBV2 and TRBJ2-1): EPEVTQTPSHQVTQMGQEVILRCVPISNHLYFYWYRQILGQKVEFLVSFYNNEISEKSEIFDDQFSVERPDGSNFTLKIRSTKLEDSAMYFCASSRGSVEQFFGPGTRLTVL.